Listed here is a single T cell receptor beta chain. Looked up from germline, CDR1 is SGHTA and CDR2 is FQGNSA. There are 14 residues in the CDR3. DNA is not on record. This table comes from immunoSEQ multiplex PCR, and its TCRdb copy is limited to in-frame clones, with some not included. The sample has around 9,600 clones, and its top ten clones hold about 1.9%. This entry is derived from a study of synovial regulatory T cells in juvenile arthritis. The sequence was collected from a donor between 2 and 29 years old with juvenile idiopathic arthritis. The chain has TRBV7-2 and TRBJ2-5; the D call from TCRdb, TRBD2, cannot be confirmed without DNA. The material sequenced was Treg cells from blood. Sample subset: remaining (HLA-DR-negative) circulating blood Treg cells. CDR3 region: CASRELADQETQYF.